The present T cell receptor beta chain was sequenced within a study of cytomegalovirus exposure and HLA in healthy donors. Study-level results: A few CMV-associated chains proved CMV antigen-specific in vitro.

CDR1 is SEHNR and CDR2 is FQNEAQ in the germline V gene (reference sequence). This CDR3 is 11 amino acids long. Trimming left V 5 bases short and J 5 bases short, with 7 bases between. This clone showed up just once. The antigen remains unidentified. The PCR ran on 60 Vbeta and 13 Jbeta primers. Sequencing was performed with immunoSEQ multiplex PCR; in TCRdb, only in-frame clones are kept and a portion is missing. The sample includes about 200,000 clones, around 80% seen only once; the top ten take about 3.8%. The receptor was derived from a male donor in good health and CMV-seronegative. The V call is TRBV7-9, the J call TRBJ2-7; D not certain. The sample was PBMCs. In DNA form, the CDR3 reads TGTGCCAGCAGCCGCCAGAACGAGCAGTACTTC. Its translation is CASSRQNEQYF.